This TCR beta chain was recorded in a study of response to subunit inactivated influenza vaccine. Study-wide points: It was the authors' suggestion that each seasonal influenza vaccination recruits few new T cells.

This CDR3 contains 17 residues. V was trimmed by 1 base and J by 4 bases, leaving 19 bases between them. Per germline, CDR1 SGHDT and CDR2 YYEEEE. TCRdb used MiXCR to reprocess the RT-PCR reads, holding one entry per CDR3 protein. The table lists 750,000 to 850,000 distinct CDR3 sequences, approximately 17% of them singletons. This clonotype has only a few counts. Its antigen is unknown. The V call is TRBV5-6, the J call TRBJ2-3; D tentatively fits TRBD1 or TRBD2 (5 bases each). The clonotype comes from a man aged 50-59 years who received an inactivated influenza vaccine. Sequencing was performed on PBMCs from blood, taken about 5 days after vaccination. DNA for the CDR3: TGTGCCAGCAGCTTGTTAGGACTTAGGACACAGCCAGATACGCAGTATTTT. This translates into CASSLLGLRTQPDTQYF.